A selection of T cell receptor beta chains follows, all from one sample in a study of T cells after yellow fever vaccination. In TCRdb, the 5' RACE reads were re-called with MiXCR into one record per CDR3 protein. The table shows 110,000 to 150,000 distinct CDR3 sequences, with just over 6.5% occurring only once. The specimen comprised CD4+ T cells sorted from PBMCs, sampled 10 days after the yellow fever booster vaccination. Receptors were obtained from a man younger than 40 who received the YFV17D yellow fever vaccine. Each CDR3 is given with its conserved first and last residue. A D gene is named only where the DNA matches it firmly. Clone size is stated in some rows and not others, as once, few, many or a class when expanded.

D gene	J gene	clone size	V gene	CDR3 protein	CDR3 DNA
-	TRBJ2-2	few	TRBV20-1	CSARDRDLLGTGELFF	TGCAGTGCTAGAGACCGGGACCTACTCGGTACCGGGGAGCTGTTTTTT
TRBD2	TRBJ2-4	many	TRBV5-1	CASSLEASGSIRTAKNIQYF	TGCGCCAGCAGCTTGGAGGCCAGCGGGAGTATTAGAACGGCCAAAAACATTCAGTACTTC
-	TRBJ1-2	-	TRBV6-5	CASSHGSLYGYTF	TGTGCCAGCAGTCACGGCAGCCTCTATGGCTACACCTTC
-	TRBJ2-7	many	TRBV11-2	CASSLAVGNYEQYF	TGTGCCAGCAGCTTAGCGGTGGGGAACTACGAGCAGTACTTC
TRBD1	TRBJ2-7	many	TRBV7-2	CASSRETGGSGEQYF	TGTGCCAGCAGCCGGGAGACAGGGGGATCGGGTGAGCAGTACTTC
-	TRBJ2-2	few	TRBV11-3	CASSSYGELFF	TGTGCCAGCAGCTCTTACGGGGAGCTGTTTTTT
-	TRBJ1-5	many	TRBV15	CATRSGPYSNQPQHF	TGTGCCACCAGATCTGGCCCCTATAGCAATCAGCCCCAGCATTTT
-	TRBJ1-4	many	TRBV5-1	CASSSGSPGEKLFF	TGCGCCAGCAGCTCGGGCTCCCCGGGGGAAAAACTGTTTTTT
TRBD1	TRBJ2-7	many	TRBV5-1	CASSATGTGFYEQYF	TGCGCCAGCAGCGCGACCGGGACAGGGTTTTACGAGCAGTACTTC
-	TRBJ1-2	many	TRBV7-9	CASSLAPVTSGYTF	TGTGCCAGCAGCTTAGCTCCGGTGACTAGTGGCTACACCTTC
TRBD2	TRBJ2-7	many	TRBV9	CASSVVSGTEQYF	TGTGCCAGCAGCGTAGTTAGCGGGACGGAGCAGTACTTC
-	TRBJ2-1	-	TRBV5-1	CASSRGSGRGLFYNEQFF	TGCGCCAGCAGCCGCGGTTCGGGCAGGGGACTTTTTTACAATGAGCAGTTCTTC
TRBD2	TRBJ2-7	many	TRBV7-9	CASSLVSPSGSYEQYF	TGTGCCAGCAGCTTAGTATCTCCTAGCGGGAGCTACGAGCAGTACTTC